These 31 T cell receptor beta chains share one sample of origin, sequenced in a study of memory CD4+ T cells and cytomegalovirus serostatus (dated 2019 in TCRdb). The receptor library was made with the immunoSEQ multiplex PCR assay. As stored in TCRdb, this immuneACCESS dataset retains in-frame rearrangements with V and J assigned. A fraction of the clones does not appear; measured against another copy, unresolved V genes explain less than half of the discrepancy, and the remainder lacks a known reason. The sample records around 57,000 clones, around three quarters of which are singletons. The ten largest clonotypes hold 0.53% of the sample. A FACSAria II was used to sort memory CD4+ T cells, defined as single viable CD3+CD4+CD8-CD45RO+ cells. Sequencing input: memory CD4+ T cells from blood. Receptors originate from an adult in good health and CMV-seronegative. Some clones in this sample may be carry-over from other donors' samples.

The CDR3, as DNA: TGTGCGAGCGGGGGAAGCTACGAGCAGTACTTC. Protein: CASGGSYEQYF. This rearrangement joins TRBV25-1 to TRBJ2-7, with TRBD2 matching 8 bases. Germline values: CDR1 MGHDK, CDR2 SYGVNS. The CDR3 has 11 residues.

This chain uses TRBV9 with TRBJ1-2; TRBD1 agrees at 9 bases. CDR3 length equals 13 residues. Germline lookup yields CDR1 SGDLS and CDR2 YYNGEE. Trimming at V came to 3 bases and at J to 8 bases, leaving 5 bases not matched to a gene. This chain's CDR3 is CASSADRGAGYTF. Written as DNA, the CDR3 is TGTGCCAGCAGCGCCGACAGGGGGGCGGGCTACACCTTC.

CDR3 coding DNA: TGTGCCAGCAGCTTATTGGGGCTAGCGGTGACCCAGTACTTC. Its translation is CASSLLGLAVTQYF. The gene calls are TRBV7-9 and TRBJ2-5, with 7 nucleotides matching TRBD2. Germline loops: CDR1 SEHNR, CDR2 FQNEAQ (reference sequence). J gave up 7 bases and V 2 bases, and 7 bases lay outside the gene matches. This CDR3 is built from 14 residues.

The chain couples TRBV9 to TRBJ2-3; 8 bases line up with TRBD2. V lost 2 bases and J lost 1; bases outside the gene matches: 9. Germline V gives CDR1 SGDLS, CDR2 YYNGEE. The CDR3 sequence is 17 residues long. The CDR3 here is CASSVSSLAGRTDTQYF. As DNA, the CDR3 is TGTGCCAGCAGCGTTTCCAGTCTAGCGGGCCGCACAGATACGCAGTATTTT.

This clone has only one observation. This sequence joins TRBV4-1 and TRBJ2-2; D is perhaps TRBD1 or TRBD2 (6 bases each). Germline V gives CDR1 MGHRA, CDR2 YSYEKL. With 1 base removed from V and 0 bases from J, the gap between germline ends came to 15 bases. CDR3 length: 18 amino acids. As DNA, the CDR3 is TGCGCCAGCAGCCAAGTTAGGAGGGACATTCCGAACACCGGGGAGCTGTTTTTT. Residues: CASSQVRRDIPNTGELFF.

This chain links TRBV5-6 with TRBJ2-3, with D maybe TRBD2 (6 bases). The germline gives CDR1 SGHDT, CDR2 YYEEEE. Trimming cost V 2 bases and J 1 base, with 8 bases left between them. The CDR3 length is 14 residues. CDR3 protein: CASSFWGGTDTQYF. The CDR3 DNA sequence: TGTGCCAGCAGCTTCTGGGGGGGCACAGATACGCAGTATTTT. Together with reference TRBV5-6 and TRBJ2-3, the CDR3 gives the full variable domain: DAGVTQSPTHLIKTRGQQVTLRCSPKSGHDTVSWYQQALGQGPQFIFQYYEEEERQRGNFPDRFSGHQFPNYSSELNVNALLLGDSALYLCASSFWGGTDTQYFGPGTRLTVL.

This chain connects TRBV9 to TRBJ1-1; the D is unclear. Germline lookup yields CDR1 SGDLS and CDR2 YYNGEE. This CDR3 has 15 residues. V lost 6 bases to trimming and J lost 0 bases, with 15 bases between them. CDR3 protein: CASKPSAGMNTEAFF. The CDR3 DNA follows: TGTGCCAGCAAACCCAGCGCGGGGATGAACACTGAAGCTTTCTTT.

This rearrangement joins TRBV7-9 to TRBJ1-2; possible D gene TRBD1, 5 bases. CDR3 length: 15 amino acids. Germline CDR1 is SEHNR and CDR2 is FQNEAQ (reference sequence). Trimming removed 10 bases at V and 4 bases at J, with 22 bases between. The CDR3 coding sequence is TGTGCCACCGGGGGTGGGGCAACGTATGTCTATGGCTACACCTTC. This encodes CATGGGATYVYGYTF.

This clone was detected once. The V call is TRBV28, the J call TRBJ1-3; no firm D call. With 5 bases removed from V and 5 bases from J, the gap between germline ends came to 1 base. Germline V CDR1 and CDR2: MDHEN, SYDVKM. CDR3 length equals 10 residues. The chain's CDR3 is CASSRNTIYF. The CDR3 nucleotides read TGTGCCAGCAGTCGAAACACCATATATTTT.

The chain links TRBV7-6 to TRBJ2-1; TRBD2 agrees at 8 bases. CDR1 SGHVS and CDR2 FNYEAQ come from the germline V gene. The CDR3 covers 18 residues. V was pared by 1 base and J by 6 bases, with 14 bases of the junction left unmatched. The CDR3 region has the DNA TGTGCCAGCAGCTTAGAGGCTAGCGGGTCCGATAGGGGCAATGAGCAGTTCTTC. Amino acid sequence: CASSLEASGSDRGNEQFF.

This chain links TRBV9 with TRBJ1-5, with a tentative D call TRBD1 (6 bases). Germline V gives CDR1 SGDLS, CDR2 YYNGEE. The V end lost 3 bases, the J end lost 7 bases, and 17 bases lay between the germline ends. The CDR3 has 15 amino acids. CDR3: CASSGGHSQGQPQHF. The CDR3 coding sequence is TGTGCCAGCAGCGGGGGACATTCTCAGGGGCAGCCCCAGCATTTT.

The chain recombines TRBV2 with TRBJ1-1; D call uncertain. The CDR3 length is 13 residues. CDR1 is SNHLY, CDR2 FYNNEI, per germline. Deletions cut 6 bases from V and 1 base from J, with 9 bases between. CDR3 sequence (DNA): TGTGCCAGCAGCGCAGATCAGAACACTGAAGCTTTCTTT. The encoded protein is CASSADQNTEAFF.

This clone showed up many times. This sequence joins TRBV29-1 and TRBJ1-4; D perhaps matches TRBD1 (6 bases). From germline, CDR1 is SQVTM and CDR2 ANQGSEA. The ends were cut back, 4 bases at V and 3 bases at J, with 12 bases in the middle. The CDR3 runs to 14 residues. The CDR3 here is CSVVGGPANEKLFF. DNA of the CDR3: TGCAGCGTTGTGGGGGGGCCAGCTAATGAAAAACTGTTTTTT.

The V gene is TRBV10-3, the J gene TRBJ2-1; D call uncertain. Germline V CDR1 and CDR2: ENHRY, SYGVKD. The CDR3 runs to 14 residues. V dropped 6 bases and J dropped 5 bases, with 14 bases sitting between them. The CDR3 sequence is CAIRSHSEDNEQFF. The CDR3 DNA sequence: TGTGCCATCAGATCCCATTCAGAAGACAATGAGCAGTTCTTC.

This sequence joins TRBV30 and TRBJ1-3; 7 nucleotides align to TRBD1. CDR3 length: 13 residues. In germline, CDR1 is GTSNPN, CDR2 SVGIG (reference sequence). J was trimmed by 4 bases and V by 8 bases; bases with no gene match: 8. The CDR3 region has the DNA TGTGCCCGAGGAACAGGGGCCGGAAACACCATATATTTT. Its protein is CARGTGAGNTIYF.

With regard to this clone: Given the absence of the conserved phenylalanine or tryptophan at the CDR3 end, a read error is likely. V usage is TRBV7-3 and J usage is TRBJ2-7, with 8 bases identical to TRBD1. Germline lookup yields CDR1 SGHTA and CDR2 FQGTGA. The CDR3 extends over 15 amino acids. V lost 4 bases, J lost 3 bases, and 8 bases stayed unmatched. CDR3 in DNA: TGTGCCAGCAGCTCAGAAGGACAGGGACACTACGAGCAGTACCTC. Amino acid sequence: CASSSEGQGHYEQYL.

The chain employs TRBV7-9 and TRBJ1-4; a weak D match, TRBD1 (6 bases). Germline CDR1 and CDR2: SEHNR and FQNEAQ (reference sequence). CDR3 length: 14 residues. Trimming pared 1 base from V and 7 bases from J, leaving 10 bases between. The CDR3 DNA reads as TGTGCCAGCAGCTTAGAACAGGGAACTGAAAAACTGTTTTTT. The encoded protein is CASSLEQGTEKLFF.

The chain links TRBV7-2 to TRBJ2-7, with TRBD2 identical over 7 bases. CDR3 length: 15 residues. V was pared by 0 bases and J by 2 bases, with 4 bases of the junction left unmatched. Germline V gene data show CDR1 as SGHTA and CDR2 as FQGNSA. CDR3 sequence reads: CASSLASSGAYEQYF. DNA of the CDR3: TGTGCCAGCAGCTTAGCATCCAGCGGGGCCTACGAGCAGTACTTC.

The gene calls are TRBV5-4 and TRBJ2-5; 7 nucleotides align to TRBD2. The CDR3 length is 14 residues. Trimming cost V 4 bases and J 3 bases; bases outside gene matches: 6. From germline, CDR1 is SGHNT and CDR2 YYREEE (reference sequence). CDR3 sequence: CASSRRGGEETQYF. The DNA for the CDR3 is TGTGCCAGCAGCCGCCGGGGAGGGGAAGAGACCCAGTACTTC.

The chain employs TRBV4-2 and TRBJ2-3; D uncertain. The CDR3 runs to 14 residues. V was shortened by 0 bases and J by 2 bases, with 6 bases between the two germline ends. The germline gives CDR1 LGHNA, CDR2 YNFKEQ. Here the CDR3 DNA reads TGTGCCAGCAGCCAAGATGGTACCACAGATACGCAGTATTTT. It translates to CASSQDGTTDTQYF.

This clone was picked up one time. The gene calls are TRBV30 and TRBJ1-5, with D possibly being TRBD1 (5 bases). Germline V gene data show CDR1 as GTSNPN and CDR2 as SVGIG (reference sequence). This CDR3 contains 13 residues. V lost 0 bases and J 9 bases, leaving 12 bases between the germline ends. This CDR3 reads CAWSVGRGGPQHF. CDR3 nucleotides: TGTGCCTGGAGTGTTGGAAGGGGCGGGCCCCAGCATTTT.

The CDR3 DNA reads TGCGCCAGCAGCCAAAGTCCTAGAACTAACTATGGCTACACCTTC. This gives the protein CASSQSPRTNYGYTF. The rearrangement links TRBV4-3 to TRBJ1-2; no clear D gene. CDR3 length: 15 residues. Germline CDR1 is LGHNA and CDR2 is YSLEER. V was clipped by 2 bases and J by 0 bases, with 10 bases between them.

The chain is built from TRBV7-2 and TRBJ1-1; D is possibly TRBD1 (5 bases). CDR1 SGHTA and CDR2 FQGNSA come from the germline V gene. The CDR3 covers 15 residues. Deletions cut 5 bases from V and 1 base from J, with 14 bases between. The CDR3 sequence: CASSLPNTGNTEAFF. The CDR3 bases are TGTGCCAGCAGCCTACCAAATACAGGGAACACTGAAGCTTTCTTT. Filled out from reference TRBV7-2 and TRBJ1-1, the complete variable domain reads GAGVSQSPSNKVTEKGKDVELRCDPISGHTALYWYRQSLGQGLEFLIYFQGNSAPDKSGLPSDRFSAERTGGSVSTLTIQRTQQEDSAVYLCASSLPNTGNTEAFFGQGTRLTVV.

The chain links TRBV5-1 to TRBJ2-6; 11 bases line up with TRBD1. Germline values: CDR1 SGHRS, CDR2 YFSETQ. CDR3 size: 18 residues. After removal of 3 bases from V and 1 base from J, the junction contained 6 bases not matched to a gene. The CDR3 here is CASSSGQGVRSGANVLTF. The DNA of the CDR3 is TGCGCCAGCAGCTCGGGACAGGGGGTTAGGTCTGGGGCCAACGTCCTGACTTTC.

This clone was observed a few times. This chain uses TRBV28 with TRBJ1-2; TRBD1 matches 9 bases. The germline CDR1 and CDR2 sequences are MDHEN and SYDVKM. The J segment lost 6 bases and the V segment lost 6 bases, leaving 8 bases of the junction unmatched. This CDR3 has 14 residues. CDR3 amino acids: CASRTQGAEDGYTF. In nucleotides, the CDR3 is TGTGCCAGCAGGACACAGGGGGCGGAGGATGGCTACACCTTC.

The genes are TRBV9 and TRBJ1-3, with unresolved D. CDR3 size: 16 residues. Between the trimmed V and J ends, which lost 4 bases and 0 bases, there was a span of 14 bases. CDR1 is SGDLS, CDR2 YYNGEE, per germline. The CDR3 sequence is CASSPQTTTSGNTIYF. CDR3 nucleotide sequence: TGTGCCAGCAGCCCCCAGACTACAACCTCTGGAAACACCATATATTTT.

CDR3 DNA: TGTGCCAGCAGCTTGGCGGCGGGGGGATCCTACGAGCAGTACTTC. Translated: CASSLAAGGSYEQYF. J is TRBJ2-7 and V is TRBV5-5, with 8 bases lining up with TRBD2. Germline V gene data show CDR1 as SGHKS and CDR2 as YYEKEE (reference sequence). With V trimmed by 0 bases and J by 1 base, 3 bases remained unmatched. This CDR3 contains 15 residues. Variable domain in full (rest from reference TRBV5-5 and TRBJ2-7): DAGVTQSPTHLIKTRGQQVTLRCSPISGHKSVSWYQQVLGQGPQFIFQYYEKEERGRGNFPDRFSARQFPNYSSELNVNALLLGDSALYLCASSLAAGGSYEQYFGPGTRLTVT.

The chain carries TRBV5-4 and TRBJ2-7; tentatively, D is TRBD2 (7 bases). This CDR3 is built from 16 residues. Germline loops: CDR1 SGHNT, CDR2 YYREEE (reference sequence). V shed 4 bases and J shed 3 bases, with 20 bases lying between them. CDR3 sequence reads: CASSLNPRGTNYEQYF. CDR3 DNA: TGTGCCAGCAGCCTAAATCCTAGGGGGACTAACTACGAGCAGTACTTC.

The J gene is TRBJ1-1, the V gene TRBV18, with 7 nucleotides matching TRBD1. The CDR3 is 14 residues long. Germline V gene lookup returns CDR1 KGHSH and CDR2 LQKENI. V dropped 6 bases and J dropped 1; count of bases not matched to a gene: 5. This CDR3 is CASSGTEANTEAFF. The CDR3 DNA sequence: TGTGCCAGCTCCGGGACAGAAGCGAACACTGAAGCTTTCTTT.

V is TRBV7-9 and J is TRBJ1-6; 11 nucleotides line up with TRBD1. The CDR3 is 17 amino acids. V trimming: 5 bases; J trimming: 4 bases; junction bases outside the gene matches: 7. Germline V gene lookup returns CDR1 SEHNR and CDR2 FQNEAQ (reference sequence). This CDR3 is CASSPTRDRGYNSPLHF. CDR3 DNA sequence: TGTGCCAGCAGCCCCACAAGGGACAGGGGGTATAATTCACCCCTCCACTTT. The whole variable domain, filled in from reference TRBV7-9 and TRBJ1-6, reads DTGVSQNPRHKITKRGQNVTFRCDPISEHNRLYWYRQTLGQGPEFLTYFQNEAQLEKSRLLSDRFSAERPKGSFSTLEIQRTEQGDSAMYLCASSPTRDRGYNSPLHFGNGTRLTVT.

This rearrangement joins TRBV10-3 to TRBJ1-1, with a weak D call TRBD1 (5 bases). Germline V lookup: CDR1 ENHRY, CDR2 SYGVKD. The V end was cut by 6 bases, the J end by 3 bases, with 14 bases between. CDR3 length: 14 amino acids. CDR3 region: CAIREDSLYTEAFF. The DNA for the CDR3 is TGTGCCATCAGGGAAGACAGCCTTTACACTGAAGCTTTCTTT.